The 11 T cell receptor beta chains below come from one sample, sequenced in a study of CD8 T cells in Susac syndrome. Random hexamers were used to reverse transcribe roughly 0.45 to 1 ug of RNA. TCRdb used MiXCR to reprocess the immunoSEQ multiplex PCR reads, holding one entry per CDR3 protein. The profile covers approximately 200,000 distinct CDR3 sequences, with 80% to 95% appearing a single time and 0.1% to 0.15% taken by the ten largest. Sequencing was carried out using CD8+ T cells from PBMCs. The receptors stem from a human donor with multiple sclerosis.

As DNA, the CDR3 is TGTGCCAGCAGTTACTCGGACTATCGAACCGATACGCAGTATTTT. Protein product: CASSYSDYRTDTQYF. The chain links TRBV6-5 to TRBJ2-3; TRBD2 might be the D (6 bases). This CDR3 has 15 residues. Trimming removed 0 bases from V and 6 bases from J, with 13 bases in between. From germline, CDR1 is MNHEY and CDR2 SVGAGI.

The V gene is TRBV28, the J gene TRBJ2-6; no definite D call. Germline CDR1 is MDHEN and CDR2 is SYDVKM. V was clipped by 5 bases and J by 0 bases, with 8 bases between them. CDR3 size: 15 residues. CDR3 sequence (DNA): TGTGCCAGCAGTACGGACCCCTCTGGGGCCAACGTCCTGACTTTC. This translates into CASSTDPSGANVLTF. The entire variable domain, with the rest obtained from reference TRBV28 and TRBJ2-6, is as follows: DVKVTQSSRYLVKRTGEKVFLECVQDMDHENMFWYRQDPGLGLRLIYFSYDVKMKEKGDIPEGYSVSREKKERFSLILESASTNQTSMYLCASSTDPSGANVLTFGAGSRLTVL.

The chain links TRBV9 to TRBJ1-2; no definite D call. Per germline, CDR1 SGDLS and CDR2 YYNGEE. The V end was cut by 3 bases, the J end by 2 bases, with 14 bases between. The CDR3 extends over 15 amino acids. The CDR3 DNA follows: TGTGCCAGCAGCGATACCCTTGGGCAGAACTATGGCTACACCTTC. It yields the protein CASSDTLGQNYGYTF.

This clonotype was seen more than once but under ten times. V and J are TRBV7-9 and TRBJ1-2, with D uncertain. Germline-derived CDR1 and CDR2 are SEHNR and FQNEAQ (reference sequence). Trimming took 5 bases from V and 4 from J, leaving 11 bases between them. This CDR3 contains 13 residues. CDR3 residues: CASSPPGSYGYTF. For the CDR3, the DNA is TGTGCCAGCAGCCCCCCCGGTTCCTATGGCTACACCTTC.

V usage is TRBV6-2 or TRBV6-3 and J usage is TRBJ1-1, with 7 bases matching TRBD1. With V trimmed by 2 bases and J by 0 bases, 6 bases remained unmatched. Germline values: CDR1 MNHEY, CDR2 SVGEGT. The length of the CDR3 is 16 residues. The CDR3 nucleotides read TGTGCCAGCAGTTACGGGCAGGGGGTCATGAACACTGAAGCTTTCTTT. It is translated as CASSYGQGVMNTEAFF.

The J gene is TRBJ2-7, the V gene TRBV10-3; 10 nucleotides match TRBD1. V lost 9 bases, J lost 4 bases, and 12 bases stayed unmatched. Germline V gene data show CDR1 as ENHRY and CDR2 as SYGVKD. The CDR3 is 15 residues long. CDR3 nucleotide sequence: TGTGCCATGAGCCCGTCGGGACAGGGGAATTACGAGCAGTACTTC. Translating gives CAMSPSGQGNYEQYF.

The chain couples TRBV29-1 to TRBJ2-1, with a weak D call TRBD1 (8 bases). Trimming removed 1 base from V and 1 base from J, with 17 bases in between. Looked up from germline, CDR1 is SQVTM and CDR2 is ANQGSEA. This CDR3 contains 17 residues. The CDR3 region is CSVEGQGTGGSYNEQFF. The DNA of the CDR3 is TGCAGCGTTGAAGGACAGGGGACCGGGGGGTCCTACAATGAGCAGTTCTTC.

This sequence joins TRBV19 and TRBJ2-2; 7 nucleotides line up with TRBD2. This CDR3 region has 15 residues. Germline V gene lookup returns CDR1 LNHDA and CDR2 SQIVND (reference sequence). V lost 3 bases and J lost 4; bases outside the gene matches: 5. CDR3 in amino acids: CASSIWTRGTGELFF. CDR3 nucleotide sequence: TGTGCCAGTAGTATTTGGACTAGAGGCACCGGGGAGCTGTTTTTT.

This sequence joins TRBV12-3 or TRBV12-4 and TRBJ1-5; D remains unclear. This CDR3 spans 14 amino acids. V lost 6 bases to trimming and J lost 5 bases, with 14 bases between them. The CDR3, as DNA: TGTGCCAGCAGCCCGCCGGGGTTATATCAGCCCCAGCATTTT. It encodes CASSPPGLYQPQHF.

This clonotype was seen a single time. V and J are TRBV6-1 and TRBJ1-5; the match to TRBD1 covers 7 bases. This CDR3 region has 17 residues. V lost 8 bases, J lost 3 bases, and 16 bases stayed unmatched. Germline CDR1 and CDR2: MNHNS and SASEGT. CDR3 protein: CASPCGWKGGDNQPQHF. DNA for the CDR3: TGTGCCAGCCCCTGCGGGTGGAAAGGGGGCGACAATCAGCCCCAGCATTTT.

The chain has TRBV5-6 and TRBJ1-2; weak D call: TRBD1 (5 bases). Germline CDR1 and CDR2: SGHDT and YYEEEE. There are 14 residues in the CDR3. Trimming cost V 0 bases and J 6 bases, with 12 bases left between them. The CDR3 region is CASSLDRIVHGYTF. The CDR3 nucleotides are TGTGCCAGCAGCTTGGACAGGATTGTCCATGGCTACACCTTC.